This TCR beta chain was identified in a study of T cell responses to AZD1222 COVID-19 vaccine. The sample holds one count of this clone. The same CDR3 is also encoded by other DNA sequences in this sample. Profiling relied on immunoSEQ multiplex PCR, and the TCRdb table lists in-frame clones only, not all of them. The data show about 160,000 clones, around 87% seen once. CDR3 length: 15 amino acids. V lost 0 bases and J lost 0, with 5 bases in between. Germline V gene data show CDR1 as LGHNA and CDR2 as YNFKEQ. Sequences were derived from peripheral blood, sampled on day 0 of AZD1222 vaccination. The rearrangement uses TRBV4-2 and TRBJ2-2; D not resolved. This TCR was sampled from an adult in good health. CDR3: CASSQDLPNTGELFF. In DNA form, the CDR3 reads TGTGCCAGCAGCCAAGATCTACCGAACACCGGGGAGCTGTTTTTT.